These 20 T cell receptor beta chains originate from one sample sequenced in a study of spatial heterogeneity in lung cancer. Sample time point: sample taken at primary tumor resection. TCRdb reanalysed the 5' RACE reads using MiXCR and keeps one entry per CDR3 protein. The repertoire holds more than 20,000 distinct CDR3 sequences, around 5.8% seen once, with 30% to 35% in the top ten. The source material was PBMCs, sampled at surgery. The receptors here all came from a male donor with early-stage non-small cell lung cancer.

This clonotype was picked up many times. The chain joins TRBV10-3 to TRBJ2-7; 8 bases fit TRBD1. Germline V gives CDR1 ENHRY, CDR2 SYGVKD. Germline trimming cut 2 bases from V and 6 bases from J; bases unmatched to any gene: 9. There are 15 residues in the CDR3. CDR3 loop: CAISELGQGAGEQYF. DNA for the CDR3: TGTGCCATCAGTGAGCTAGGGCAGGGGGCAGGCGAGCAGTACTTC.

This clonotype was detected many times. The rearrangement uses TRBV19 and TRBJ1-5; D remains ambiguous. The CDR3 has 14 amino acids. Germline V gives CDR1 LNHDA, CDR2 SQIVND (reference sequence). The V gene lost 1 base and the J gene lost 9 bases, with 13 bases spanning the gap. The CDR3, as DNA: TGTGCCAGTAGTATAGGGGAACTCCCAGGGCCCCAGCATTTT. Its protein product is CASSIGELPGPQHF.

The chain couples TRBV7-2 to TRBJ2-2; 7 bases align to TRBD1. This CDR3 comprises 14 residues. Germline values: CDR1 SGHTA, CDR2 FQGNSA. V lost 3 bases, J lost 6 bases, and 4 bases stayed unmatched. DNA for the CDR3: TGTGCCAGCAGCTTCAGACAGGGTGCCGGGGAGCTGTTTTTT. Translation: CASSFRQGAGELFF.

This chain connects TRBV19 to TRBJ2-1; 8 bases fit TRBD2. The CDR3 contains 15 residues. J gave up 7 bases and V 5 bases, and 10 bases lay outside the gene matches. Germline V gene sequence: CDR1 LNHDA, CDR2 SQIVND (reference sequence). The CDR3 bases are TGTGCCAGTAGTTCCGGGTCGGGACTAGGTAATGAGCAGTTCTTC. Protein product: CASSSGSGLGNEQFF.

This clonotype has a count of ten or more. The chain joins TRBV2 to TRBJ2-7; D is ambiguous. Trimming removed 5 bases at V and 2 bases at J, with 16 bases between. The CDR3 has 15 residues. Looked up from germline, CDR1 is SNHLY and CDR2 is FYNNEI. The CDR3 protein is CASSWGLERTYEQYF. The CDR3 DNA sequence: TGTGCCAGCAGTTGGGGTCTAGAAAGGACCTACGAGCAGTACTTC.

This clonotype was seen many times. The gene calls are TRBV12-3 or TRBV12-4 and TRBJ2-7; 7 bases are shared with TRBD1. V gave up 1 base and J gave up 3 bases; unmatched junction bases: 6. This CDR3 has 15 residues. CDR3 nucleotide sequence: TGTGCCAGCAGTTTAGGACAGGGAACCTTCTACGAGCAGTACTTC. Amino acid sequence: CASSLGQGTFYEQYF.

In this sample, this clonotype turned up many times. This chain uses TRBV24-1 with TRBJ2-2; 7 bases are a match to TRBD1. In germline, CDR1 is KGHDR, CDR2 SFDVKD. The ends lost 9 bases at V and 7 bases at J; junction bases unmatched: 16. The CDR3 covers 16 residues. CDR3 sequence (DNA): TGTGCCACCGGCACTAATCGACAGGGAACGAGCGGGGAGCTGTTTTTT. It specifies CATGTNRQGTSGELFF.

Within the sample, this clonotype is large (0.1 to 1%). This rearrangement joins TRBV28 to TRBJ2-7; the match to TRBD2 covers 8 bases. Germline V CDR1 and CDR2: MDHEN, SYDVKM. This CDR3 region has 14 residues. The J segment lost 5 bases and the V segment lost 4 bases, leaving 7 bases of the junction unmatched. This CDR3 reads CASSYLSGMNEQYF. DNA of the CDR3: TGTGCCAGCAGTTATCTTAGCGGGATGAACGAGCAGTACTTC.

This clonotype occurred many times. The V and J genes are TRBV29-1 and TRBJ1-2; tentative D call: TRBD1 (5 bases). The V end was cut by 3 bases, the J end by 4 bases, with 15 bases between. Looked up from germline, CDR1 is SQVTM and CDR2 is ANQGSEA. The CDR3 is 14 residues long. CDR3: CSVEGSGGIYGYTF. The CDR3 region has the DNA TGCAGCGTTGAGGGGAGCGGGGGTATCTATGGCTACACCTTC.

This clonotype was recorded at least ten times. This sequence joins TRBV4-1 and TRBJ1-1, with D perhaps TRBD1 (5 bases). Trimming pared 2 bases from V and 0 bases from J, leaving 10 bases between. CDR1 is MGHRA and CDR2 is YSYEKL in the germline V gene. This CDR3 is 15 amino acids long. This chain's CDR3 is CASSQQVGLNTEAFF. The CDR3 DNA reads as TGCGCCAGCAGCCAACAGGTGGGACTGAACACTGAAGCTTTCTTT.

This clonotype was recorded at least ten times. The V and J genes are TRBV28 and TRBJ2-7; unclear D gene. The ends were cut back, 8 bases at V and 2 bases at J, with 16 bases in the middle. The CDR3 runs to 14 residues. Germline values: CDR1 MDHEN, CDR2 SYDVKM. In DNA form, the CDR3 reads TGTGCCAGCTTCCCGACGGGTTCGCCCTACGAGCAGTACTTC. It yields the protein CASFPTGSPYEQYF.

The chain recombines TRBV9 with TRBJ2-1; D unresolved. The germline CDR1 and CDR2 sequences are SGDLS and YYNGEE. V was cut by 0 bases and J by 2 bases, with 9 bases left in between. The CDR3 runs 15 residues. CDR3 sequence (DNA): TGTGCCAGCAGCGTAGACCCCAGCACCTACAATGAGCAGTTCTTC. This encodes CASSVDPSTYNEQFF.

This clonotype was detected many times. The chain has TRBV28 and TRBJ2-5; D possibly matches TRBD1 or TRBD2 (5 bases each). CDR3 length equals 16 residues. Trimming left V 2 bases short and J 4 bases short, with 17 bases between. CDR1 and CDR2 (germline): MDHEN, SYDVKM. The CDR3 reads CASSLGRGPKVETQYF. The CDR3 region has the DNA TGTGCCAGCAGTTTAGGTCGGGGCCCAAAAGTAGAGACCCAGTACTTC.

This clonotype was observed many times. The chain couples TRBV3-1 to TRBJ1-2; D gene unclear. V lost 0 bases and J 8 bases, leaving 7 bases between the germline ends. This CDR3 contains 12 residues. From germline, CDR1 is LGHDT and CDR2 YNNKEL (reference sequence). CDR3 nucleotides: TGTGCCAGCAGCCAAGATGAAGGAGGCTACACCTTC. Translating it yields CASSQDEGGYTF.

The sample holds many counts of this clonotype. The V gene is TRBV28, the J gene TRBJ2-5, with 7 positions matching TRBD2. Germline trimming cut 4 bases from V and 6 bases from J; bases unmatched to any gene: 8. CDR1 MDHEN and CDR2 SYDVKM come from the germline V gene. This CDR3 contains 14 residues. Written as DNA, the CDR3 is TGTGCCAGCAGTTCCGGGGGGTACAAGAAGACCCAGTACTTC. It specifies CASSSGGYKKTQYF.

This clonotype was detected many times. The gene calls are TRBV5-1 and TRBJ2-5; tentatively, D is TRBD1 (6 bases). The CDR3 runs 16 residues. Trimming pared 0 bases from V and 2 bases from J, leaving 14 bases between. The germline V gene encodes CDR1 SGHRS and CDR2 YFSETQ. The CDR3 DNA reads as TGCGCCAGCAGCTTGGACAGGGCTTGGTGGCAAGAGACCCAGTACTTC. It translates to CASSLDRAWWQETQYF.

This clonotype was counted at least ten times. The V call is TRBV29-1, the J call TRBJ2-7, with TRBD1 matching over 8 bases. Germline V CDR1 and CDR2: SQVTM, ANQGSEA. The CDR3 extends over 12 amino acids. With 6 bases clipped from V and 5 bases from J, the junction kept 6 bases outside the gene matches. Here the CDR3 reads CSVAGQGNEQYF. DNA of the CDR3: TGCAGCGTCGCCGGACAGGGCAACGAGCAGTACTTC.

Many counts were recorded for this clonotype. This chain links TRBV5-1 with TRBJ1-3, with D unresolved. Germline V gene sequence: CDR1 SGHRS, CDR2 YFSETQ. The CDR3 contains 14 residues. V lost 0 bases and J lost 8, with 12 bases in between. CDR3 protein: CASSLADPVDTIYF. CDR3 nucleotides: TGCGCCAGCAGCTTGGCGGACCCCGTCGACACCATATATTTT.

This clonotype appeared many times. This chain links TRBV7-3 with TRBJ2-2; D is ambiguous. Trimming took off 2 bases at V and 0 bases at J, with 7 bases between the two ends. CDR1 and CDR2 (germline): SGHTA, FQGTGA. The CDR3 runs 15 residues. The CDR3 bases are TGTGCCAGCAGCTTAGACTCCTCGAACACCGGGGAGCTGTTTTTT. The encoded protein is CASSLDSSNTGELFF.

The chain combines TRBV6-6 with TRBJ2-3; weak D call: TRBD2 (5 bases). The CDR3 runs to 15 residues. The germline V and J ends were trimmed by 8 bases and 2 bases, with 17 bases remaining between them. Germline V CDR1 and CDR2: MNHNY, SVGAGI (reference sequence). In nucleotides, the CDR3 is TGTGCCAGCCTCGCAAGGGCGGGCCACACAGATACGCAGTATTTT. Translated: CASLARAGHTDTQYF.